The next 25 T cell receptor beta chains were all read from a single sample in a study of blood T cell repertoires in COVID-19. TCRdb's table, derived via immunoSEQ multiplex PCR, lists solely in-frame clones and lacks some. The data contain roughly 410,000 clones, 80% to 90% of them singletons. Sequenced sample: peripheral blood. All receptors derive from a woman aged 60-75 years with COVID-19, enrolled during active disease.

The rearrangement uses TRBV4-1 and TRBJ2-3; 9 nucleotides line up with TRBD2. Germline V lookup: CDR1 MGHRA, CDR2 YSYEKL. With V trimmed by 2 bases and J by 4 bases, 7 bases remained unmatched. This CDR3 is 16 amino acids long. CDR3 sequence: CASSQIAGEGPDTQYF. CDR3 DNA sequence: TGCGCCAGCAGCCAAATAGCGGGGGAGGGGCCAGATACGCAGTATTTT.

The chain links TRBV2 to TRBJ2-3, with D unresolved. Deletions cut 6 bases from V and 4 bases from J, with 8 bases between. This CDR3 spans 12 amino acids. CDR1 is SNHLY and CDR2 is FYNNEI in the germline V gene. CDR3 amino acids: CASSPFADTQYF. CDR3 nucleotides: TGTGCCAGCAGCCCCTTCGCAGATACGCAGTATTTT.

The genes are TRBV7-8 and TRBJ2-3, with 7 nucleotides matching TRBD2. Germline V gives CDR1 SGHVS, CDR2 FQNEAQ. CDR3 size: 17 residues. V trimming: 5 bases; J trimming: 5 bases; junction bases outside the gene matches: 16. Written as DNA, the CDR3 is TGTGCCAGCAGCCTGTATGGGCTAGCGGCTTCAGGAGATACGCAGTATTTT. Translating it yields CASSLYGLAASGDTQYF.

This chain connects TRBV5-1 to TRBJ2-7; D is perhaps TRBD1 (5 bases). The V gene lost 4 bases and the J gene lost 2 bases, with 13 bases spanning the gap. CDR3 length equals 14 residues. Looked up from germline, CDR1 is SGHRS and CDR2 is YFSETQ. CDR3 loop: CASSKAPGPYEQYF. In nucleotides, the CDR3 is TGCGCCAGCAGCAAGGCTCCAGGGCCCTACGAGCAGTACTTC. Variable domain in full (rest from reference TRBV5-1 and TRBJ2-7): KAGVTQTPRYLIKTRGQQVTLSCSPISGHRSVSWYQQTPGQGLQFLFEYFSETQRNKGNFPGRFSGRQFSNSRSEMNVSTLELGDSALYLCASSKAPGPYEQYFGPGTRLTVT.

The chain has TRBV6-5 and TRBJ1-2; 7 nucleotides align to TRBD1. V lost 7 bases and J lost 4; bases outside the gene matches: 12. There are 15 residues in the CDR3. From germline, CDR1 is MNHEY and CDR2 SVGAGI. Here the CDR3 reads CASNPTGSGVYGYTF. The DNA for the CDR3 is TGTGCCAGCAACCCGACAGGGTCTGGAGTCTATGGCTACACCTTC.

The chain joins TRBV25-1 to TRBJ2-1; D perhaps matches TRBD2 (6 bases). Germline V gene lookup returns CDR1 MGHDK and CDR2 SYGVNS. CDR3 size: 13 residues. The V end was cut by 10 bases, the J end by 0 bases, with 10 bases between. The CDR3, as DNA: TGTGCCACTCGGGGAGGCTCCTACAATGAGCAGTTCTTC. Its protein is CATRGGSYNEQFF.

The rearrangement uses TRBV7-2 and TRBJ2-5, with TRBD2 matching 11 bases. The CDR3 contains 15 residues. CDR1 is SGHTA, CDR2 FQGNSA, per germline. Germline trimming cut 5 bases from V and 2 bases from J; bases unmatched to any gene: 4. The CDR3 loop reads CASSGRLAGQETQYF. CDR3 bases: TGTGCCAGCAGCGGTCGACTAGCGGGGCAAGAGACCCAGTACTTC.

This chain links TRBV28 with TRBJ1-5, with 8 bases matching TRBD1. CDR3 length equals 18 residues. With 6 bases clipped from V and 4 bases from J, the junction kept 17 bases outside the gene matches. CDR1 MDHEN and CDR2 SYDVKM come from the germline V gene. CDR3 loop: CASSLHGGGQGINQPQHF. The CDR3 DNA is TGTGCCAGCAGCCTCCACGGTGGAGGACAGGGCATAAATCAGCCCCAGCATTTT.

V usage is TRBV5-1 and J usage is TRBJ2-5; a weak D match, TRBD1 (6 bases). This CDR3 spans 15 amino acids. Germline V gene sequence: CDR1 SGHRS, CDR2 YFSETQ. Trimming shortened V by 1 base and J by 5 bases, and 15 bases separated the two germline ends. CDR3 sequence (DNA): TGCGCCAGCAGCTTGTTGGGCAGGGGAGAGGAGACCCAGTACTTC. It is translated as CASSLLGRGEETQYF.

This clone has ten or more counts. This sequence joins TRBV7-8 and TRBJ2-1; maybe TRBD1 (6 bases). The germline V gene has CDR1 SGHVS and CDR2 FQNEAQ. CDR3 length: 13 residues. V lost 4 bases to trimming and J lost 6 bases, with 10 bases between them. The chain's CDR3 is CASSSQGPNEQFF. The CDR3 nucleotides read TGTGCCAGCAGCTCGCAGGGGCCCAATGAGCAGTTCTTC.

The V and J genes are TRBV11-2 and TRBJ2-7, with D possibly matching TRBD1 (5 bases). The CDR3 is 12 residues long. Trimming took 5 bases from V and 3 from J, leaving 8 bases between them. CDR1 and CDR2 from the germline V gene are SGHAT and FQNNGV. CDR3 amino acids: CASSPTGYEQYF. The CDR3 nucleotides read TGTGCCAGCAGCCCCACAGGCTACGAGCAGTACTTC.

This clone was recorded at least ten times. The CDR3 DNA reads as TGTGCCAGCAGCTTTGTGCGGACCGGGGAGCTGTTTTTT. It specifies CASSFVRTGELFF. The chain carries TRBV11-3 and TRBJ2-2; D is uncertain. V was shortened by 3 bases and J by 5 bases, with 7 bases between the two germline ends. The CDR3 consists of 13 residues. From germline, CDR1 is SGHNT and CDR2 YENEEA.

The chain is built from TRBV18 and TRBJ2-1; D might be TRBD2 (6 bases). In germline, CDR1 is KGHSH, CDR2 LQKENI. Trimming took 2 bases from V and 11 from J, leaving 16 bases between them. The CDR3 totals 14 residues. CDR3 bases: TGTGCCAGCTCACCATCCCTTGGGCGGGGTAAGCAGTTCTTC. Protein sequence: CASSPSLGRGKQFF.

The genes are TRBV11-3 and TRBJ2-5, with D possibly TRBD1 on 6 matching bases. Trimming removed 4 bases at V and 9 bases at J, with 9 bases between. CDR3 length equals 11 residues. CDR1 and CDR2 (germline): SGHNT, YENEEA. The CDR3 DNA follows: TGTGCCAGCAGCTCCGAGGGGGCCCAGTACTTC. Protein: CASSSEGAQYF. Full variable domain (missing parts from reference TRBV11-3 and TRBJ2-5): EAGVVQSPRYKIIEKKQPVAFWCNPISGHNTLYWYLQNLGQGPELLIRYENEEAVDDSQLPKDRFSAERLKGVDSTLKIQPAELGDSAVYLCASSSEGAQYFGPGTRLLVL.

The CDR3 nucleotides read TGTGCCAGCAGCTTAACGGGAGGGGAACCTGAAGCTTTCTTT. Protein sequence: CASSLTGGEPEAFF. This sequence joins TRBV7-3 and TRBJ1-1; D is perhaps TRBD1 (5 bases). This CDR3 is built from 14 residues. Germline V lookup: CDR1 SGHTA, CDR2 FQGTGA. Trimming cost V 0 bases and J 6 bases, with 11 bases left between them.

This chain joins TRBV5-1 and TRBJ1-2; D uncertain. Germline values: CDR1 SGHRS, CDR2 YFSETQ. The CDR3 extends over 15 amino acids. Trimming shortened V by 2 bases and J by 5 bases, and 16 bases separated the two germline ends. CDR3 amino acids: CASSFEGLREYGYTF. For the CDR3, the DNA is TGCGCCAGCAGCTTTGAGGGCTTAAGGGAATATGGCTACACCTTC.

The V gene is TRBV4-1, the J gene TRBJ1-1; D remains unclear. Germline lookup yields CDR1 MGHRA and CDR2 YSYEKL. V lost 1 base, J lost 7 bases, and 10 bases lay in between. The CDR3 has 13 residues. CDR3 protein: CASSQVGFGEAFF. CDR3 coding DNA: TGCGCCAGCAGCCAAGTTGGTTTCGGTGAAGCTTTCTTT.

The rearrangement joins TRBV19 to TRBJ2-1; 11 positions agree with TRBD1. Germline V gene lookup returns CDR1 LNHDA and CDR2 SQIVND (reference sequence). V shed 6 bases and J 4 bases; nucleotides not matched to a gene: 5. This CDR3 comprises 15 residues. The CDR3 is CASSEGQGGYNEQFF. In DNA form, the CDR3 reads TGTGCCAGTAGCGAGGGACAGGGGGGATACAATGAGCAGTTCTTC. The full variable domain, rest sourced from reference TRBV19 and TRBJ2-1, is DGGITQSPKYLFRKEGQNVTLSCEQNLNHDAMYWYRQDPGQGLRLIYYSQIVNDFQKGDIAEGYSVSREKKESFPLTVTSAQKNPTAFYLCASSEGQGGYNEQFFGPGTRLTVL.

This rearrangement joins TRBV6-6 to TRBJ2-5; a possible D gene is TRBD2 (5 bases). Trimming pared 6 bases from V and 4 bases from J, leaving 15 bases between. Per germline, CDR1 MNHNY and CDR2 SVGAGI (reference sequence). This CDR3 has 14 residues. The CDR3 sequence: CASSHPARGETQYF. The CDR3 DNA reads as TGTGCCAGCAGCCACCCAGCCCGGGGAGAGACCCAGTACTTC.

This chain uses TRBV2 with TRBJ2-4; D is undetermined. The germline V gene encodes CDR1 SNHLY and CDR2 FYNNEI. V was trimmed by 3 bases and J by 8 bases, leaving 11 bases between them. There are 13 residues in the CDR3. Here the CDR3 DNA reads TGTGCCAGCAGTGAGAGGATGTGGGACATTCAGTACTTC. This encodes CASSERMWDIQYF.

This rearrangement joins TRBV6-5 to TRBJ1-6; D ambiguous. This CDR3 has 15 residues. V was clipped by 6 bases and J by 0 bases, with 9 bases between them. The germline gives CDR1 MNHEY, CDR2 SVGAGI. CDR3 in amino acids: CASSQRSSYNSPLHF. CDR3 coding DNA: TGTGCCAGCAGCCAGCGGAGCTCCTATAATTCACCCCTCCACTTT.

The rearrangement joins TRBV3-1 (or the pseudogene TRBV3-2) to TRBJ1-2; D is perhaps TRBD1 (6 bases). The CDR3 length is 17 residues. Germline V CDR1 and CDR2: LGHDT, YNNKEL (reference sequence). V was trimmed by 0 bases and J by 4 bases, leaving 18 bases between them. CDR3 protein: CASSQDLGGGQSYGYTF. CDR3 nucleotides: TGTGCCAGCAGCCAAGATCTAGGGGGTGGGCAGTCCTATGGCTACACCTTC.

The rearrangement links TRBV29-1 to TRBJ1-3; a weak D match, TRBD1 (5 bases). V was pared by 7 bases and J by 3 bases, with 13 bases between. The CDR3 consists of 13 residues. Looked up from germline, CDR1 is SQVTM and CDR2 is ANQGSEA. CDR3 bases: TGCAGCGCCGGACCTAGGGGTGGAAACACCATATATTTT. Its translation: CSAGPRGGNTIYF.

This chain connects TRBV11-1 to TRBJ2-5; 9 nucleotides line up with TRBD2. The CDR3 spans 15 residues. Germline assignment: CDR1 SGHAT and CDR2 FQDESV (reference sequence). With V trimmed by 4 bases and J by 5 bases, 8 bases remained unmatched. CDR3 sequence: CASSSSGASLETQYF. DNA for the CDR3: TGTGCCAGCAGCTCTAGCGGGGCTAGCCTTGAGACCCAGTACTTC.

The V and J genes are TRBV28 and TRBJ1-4; possibly TRBD1 for D (6 bases). Germline V gene data show CDR1 as MDHEN and CDR2 as SYDVKM. The CDR3 totals 16 residues. Trimming cost V 8 bases and J 0 bases, with 16 bases left between them. The CDR3 spells CASESGGPATNEKLFF. In DNA form, the CDR3 reads TGTGCCAGCGAGAGCGGGGGCCCAGCAACTAATGAAAAACTGTTTTTT.